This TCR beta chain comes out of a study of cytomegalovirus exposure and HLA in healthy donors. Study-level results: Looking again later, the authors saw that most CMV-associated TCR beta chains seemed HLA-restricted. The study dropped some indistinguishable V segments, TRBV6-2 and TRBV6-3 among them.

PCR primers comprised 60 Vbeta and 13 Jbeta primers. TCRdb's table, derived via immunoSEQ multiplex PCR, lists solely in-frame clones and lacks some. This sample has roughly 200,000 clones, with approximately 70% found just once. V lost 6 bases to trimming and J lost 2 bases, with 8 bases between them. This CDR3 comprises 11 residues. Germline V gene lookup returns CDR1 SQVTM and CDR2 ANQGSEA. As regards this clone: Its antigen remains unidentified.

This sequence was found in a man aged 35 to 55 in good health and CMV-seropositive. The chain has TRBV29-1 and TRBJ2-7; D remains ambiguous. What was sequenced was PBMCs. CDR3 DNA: TGCAGCGTGACCCGGGCCTACGAGCAGTACTTC. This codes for CSVTRAYEQYF.